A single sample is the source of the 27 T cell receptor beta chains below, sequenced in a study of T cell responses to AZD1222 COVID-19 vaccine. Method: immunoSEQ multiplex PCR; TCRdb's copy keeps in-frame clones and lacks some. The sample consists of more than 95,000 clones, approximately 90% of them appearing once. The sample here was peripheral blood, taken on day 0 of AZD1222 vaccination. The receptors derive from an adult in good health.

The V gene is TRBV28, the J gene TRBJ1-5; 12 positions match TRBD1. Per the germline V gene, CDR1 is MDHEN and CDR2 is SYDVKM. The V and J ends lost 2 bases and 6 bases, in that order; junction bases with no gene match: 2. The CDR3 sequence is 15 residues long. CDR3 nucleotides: TGTGCCAGCAGTTTAGGGACAGGGGGCTTTCAGCCCCAGCATTTT. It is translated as CASSLGTGGFQPQHF. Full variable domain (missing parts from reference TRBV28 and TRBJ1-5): DVKVTQSSRYLVKRTGEKVFLECVQDMDHENMFWYRQDPGLGLRLIYFSYDVKMKEKGDIPEGYSVSREKKERFSLILESASTNQTSMYLCASSLGTGGFQPQHFGDGTRLSIL.

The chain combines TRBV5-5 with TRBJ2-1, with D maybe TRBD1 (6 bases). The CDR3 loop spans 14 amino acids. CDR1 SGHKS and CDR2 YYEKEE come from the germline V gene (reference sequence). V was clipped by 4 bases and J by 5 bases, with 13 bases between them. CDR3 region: CASSKQGPHNEQFF. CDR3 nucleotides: TGTGCCAGCAGCAAACAGGGTCCCCACAATGAGCAGTTCTTC. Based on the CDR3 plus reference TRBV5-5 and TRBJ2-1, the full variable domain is DAGVTQSPTHLIKTRGQQVTLRCSPISGHKSVSWYQQVLGQGPQFIFQYYEKEERGRGNFPDRFSARQFPNYSSELNVNALLLGDSALYLCASSKQGPHNEQFFGPGTRLTVL.

CDR3 region: CASRASGVIYEQYF. The CDR3 nucleotides read TGTGCCAGCAGGGCTAGCGGGGTAATCTACGAGCAGTACTTC. This sequence joins TRBV6-5 and TRBJ2-7; 9 bases are shared with TRBD2. The germline V gene has CDR1 MNHEY and CDR2 SVGAGI. V trimming: 6 bases; J trimming: 3 bases; junction bases outside the gene matches: 6. The CDR3 extends over 14 amino acids.

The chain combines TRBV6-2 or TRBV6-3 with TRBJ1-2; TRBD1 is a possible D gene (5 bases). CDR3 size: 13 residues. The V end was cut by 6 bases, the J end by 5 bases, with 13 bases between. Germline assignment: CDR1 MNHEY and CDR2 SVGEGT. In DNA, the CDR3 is TGTGCCAGCAGCCTCCCCGGGACGTATGGCTACACCTTC. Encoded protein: CASSLPGTYGYTF.

The CDR3 is CASSELLLGGNTIYF. In DNA form, the CDR3 reads TGTGCCAGCAGTGAACTCTTACTTGGAGGAAACACCATATATTTT. The J gene is TRBJ1-3, the V gene TRBV6-1; D not resolved. CDR3 length: 15 residues. Trimming took off 2 bases at V and 4 bases at J, with 12 bases between the two ends. Germline assignment: CDR1 MNHNS and CDR2 SASEGT.

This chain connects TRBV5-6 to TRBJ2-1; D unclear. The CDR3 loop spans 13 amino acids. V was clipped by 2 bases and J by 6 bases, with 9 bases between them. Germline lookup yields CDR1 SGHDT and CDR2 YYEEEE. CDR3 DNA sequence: TGTGCCAGCAGCTTTATCGGGCTCAATGAGCAGTTCTTC. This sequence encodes CASSFIGLNEQFF.

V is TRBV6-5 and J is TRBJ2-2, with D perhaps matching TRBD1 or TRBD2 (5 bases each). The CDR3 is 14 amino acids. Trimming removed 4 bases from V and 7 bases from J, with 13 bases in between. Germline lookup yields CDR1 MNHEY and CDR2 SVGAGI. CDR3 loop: CASSSGLANGELFF. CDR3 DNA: TGTGCCAGCAGTTCGGGGCTAGCCAACGGGGAGCTGTTTTTT.

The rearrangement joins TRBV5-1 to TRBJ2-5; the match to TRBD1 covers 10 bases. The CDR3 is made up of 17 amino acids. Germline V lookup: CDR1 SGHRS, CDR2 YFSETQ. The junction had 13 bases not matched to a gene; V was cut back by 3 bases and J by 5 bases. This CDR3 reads CASSYLLGQGDKETQYF. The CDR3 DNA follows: TGCGCCAGCAGCTATTTATTAGGACAGGGGGACAAGGAGACCCAGTACTTC. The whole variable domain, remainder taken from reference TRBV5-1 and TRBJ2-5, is KAGVTQTPRYLIKTRGQQVTLSCSPISGHRSVSWYQQTPGQGLQFLFEYFSETQRNKGNFPGRFSGRQFSNSRSEMNVSTLELGDSALYLCASSYLLGQGDKETQYFGPGTRLLVL.

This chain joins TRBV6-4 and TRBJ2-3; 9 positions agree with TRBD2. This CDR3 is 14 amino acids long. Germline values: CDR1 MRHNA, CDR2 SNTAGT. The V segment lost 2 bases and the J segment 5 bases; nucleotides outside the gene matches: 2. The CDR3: CASSDIAGVDTQYF. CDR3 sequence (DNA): TGTGCCAGCAGTGACATAGCGGGAGTAGATACGCAGTATTTT.

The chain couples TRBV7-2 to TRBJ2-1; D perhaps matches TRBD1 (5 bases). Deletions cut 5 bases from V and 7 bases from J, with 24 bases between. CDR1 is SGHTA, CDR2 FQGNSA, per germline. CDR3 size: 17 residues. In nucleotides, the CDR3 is TGTGCCAGCAGCATTGCTGGACGGGTCAGGGTTAGGAATGAGCAGTTCTTC. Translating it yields CASSIAGRVRVRNEQFF.

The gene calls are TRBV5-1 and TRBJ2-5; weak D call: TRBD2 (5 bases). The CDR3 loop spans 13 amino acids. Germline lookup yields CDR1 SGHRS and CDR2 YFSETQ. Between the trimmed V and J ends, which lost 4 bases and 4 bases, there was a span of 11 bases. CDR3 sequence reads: CASSPGSRETQYF. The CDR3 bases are TGCGCCAGCAGCCCGGGGTCCCGAGAGACCCAGTACTTC.

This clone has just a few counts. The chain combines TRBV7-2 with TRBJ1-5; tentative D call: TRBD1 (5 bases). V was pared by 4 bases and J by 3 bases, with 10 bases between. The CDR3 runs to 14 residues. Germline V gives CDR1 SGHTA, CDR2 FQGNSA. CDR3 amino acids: CASSSDTFNQPQHF. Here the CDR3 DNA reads TGTGCCAGCAGCTCGGACACTTTCAATCAGCCCCAGCATTTT.

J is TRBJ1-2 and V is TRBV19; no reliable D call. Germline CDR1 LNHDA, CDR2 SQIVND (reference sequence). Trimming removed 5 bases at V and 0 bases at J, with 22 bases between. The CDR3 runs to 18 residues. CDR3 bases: TGTGCCAGTAGTGGACGGGTCAGGAGATTCTCAGCTAACTATGGCTACACCTTC. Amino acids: CASSGRVRRFSANYGYTF.

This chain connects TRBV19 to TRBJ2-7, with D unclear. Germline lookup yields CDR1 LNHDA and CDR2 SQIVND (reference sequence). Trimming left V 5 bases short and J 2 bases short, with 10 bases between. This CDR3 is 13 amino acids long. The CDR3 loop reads CASSFGGTYEQYF. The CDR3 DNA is TGTGCCAGTAGTTTCGGCGGAACCTACGAGCAGTACTTC. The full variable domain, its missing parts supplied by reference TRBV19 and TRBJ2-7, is DGGITQSPKYLFRKEGQNVTLSCEQNLNHDAMYWYRQDPGQGLRLIYYSQIVNDFQKGDIAEGYSVSREKKESFPLTVTSAQKNPTAFYLCASSFGGTYEQYFGPGTRLTVT.

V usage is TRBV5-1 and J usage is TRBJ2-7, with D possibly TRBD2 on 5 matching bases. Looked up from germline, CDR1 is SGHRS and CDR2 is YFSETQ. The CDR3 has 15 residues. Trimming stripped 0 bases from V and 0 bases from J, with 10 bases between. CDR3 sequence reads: CASSLESGFSYEQYF. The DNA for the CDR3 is TGCGCCAGCAGCTTGGAGTCGGGATTCTCCTACGAGCAGTACTTC.

CDR3 amino acids: CASARGTSYEQYF. In DNA form, the CDR3 reads TGTGCCAGCGCCCGGGGGACATCCTACGAGCAGTACTTC. This sequence joins TRBV28 and TRBJ2-7; TRBD1 or TRBD2 may be the D gene (6 bases each). The CDR3 loop spans 13 amino acids. Germline lookup yields CDR1 MDHEN and CDR2 SYDVKM. V dropped 8 bases and J dropped 1 base, with 12 bases sitting between them.

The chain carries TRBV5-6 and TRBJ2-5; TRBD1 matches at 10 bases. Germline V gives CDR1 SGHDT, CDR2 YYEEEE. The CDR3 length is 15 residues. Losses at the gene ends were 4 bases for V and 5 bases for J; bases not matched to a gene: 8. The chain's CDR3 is CASSPVGQGTETQYF. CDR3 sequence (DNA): TGTGCCAGCAGCCCCGTGGGACAGGGGACGGAGACCCAGTACTTC.

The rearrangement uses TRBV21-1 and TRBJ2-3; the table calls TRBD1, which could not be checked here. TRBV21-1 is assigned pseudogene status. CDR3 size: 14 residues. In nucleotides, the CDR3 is TGTGCCAGCAGCCACAGGGGGCCCACAGATACGCAGTATTTT. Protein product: CASSHRGPTDTQYF.

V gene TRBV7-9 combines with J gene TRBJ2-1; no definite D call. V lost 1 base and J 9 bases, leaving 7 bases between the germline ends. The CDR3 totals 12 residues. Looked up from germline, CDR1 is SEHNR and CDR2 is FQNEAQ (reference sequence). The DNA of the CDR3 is TGTGCCAGCAGCTTAGATTGGGGTGAGCAGTTCTTC. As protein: CASSLDWGEQFF.

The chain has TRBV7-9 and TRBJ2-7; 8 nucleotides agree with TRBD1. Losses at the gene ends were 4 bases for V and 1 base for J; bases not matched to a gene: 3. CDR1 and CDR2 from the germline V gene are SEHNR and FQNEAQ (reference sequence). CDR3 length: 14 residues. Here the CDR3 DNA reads TGTGCCAGCAGCTATGACAGGGGTTCCTACGAGCAGTACTTC. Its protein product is CASSYDRGSYEQYF.

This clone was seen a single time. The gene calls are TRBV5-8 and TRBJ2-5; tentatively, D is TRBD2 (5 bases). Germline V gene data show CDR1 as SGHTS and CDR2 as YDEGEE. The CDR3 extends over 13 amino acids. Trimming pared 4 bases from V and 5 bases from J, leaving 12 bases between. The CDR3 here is CASSRGWQETQYF. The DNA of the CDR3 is TGTGCCAGCAGCCGGGGTTGGCAGGAGACCCAGTACTTC.

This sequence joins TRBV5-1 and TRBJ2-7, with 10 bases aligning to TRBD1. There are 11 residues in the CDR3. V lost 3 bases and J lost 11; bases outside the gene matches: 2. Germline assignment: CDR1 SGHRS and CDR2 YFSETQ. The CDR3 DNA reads TGCGCCAGCAGCTCGGGGACAGGGGAGTACTTC. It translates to CASSSGTGEYF.

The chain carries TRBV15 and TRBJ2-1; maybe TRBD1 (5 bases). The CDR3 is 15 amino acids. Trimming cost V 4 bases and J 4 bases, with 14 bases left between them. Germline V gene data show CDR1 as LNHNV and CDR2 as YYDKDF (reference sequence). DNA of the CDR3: TGTGCCACCAGCACCGGACGGCAGGGATACAATGAGCAGTTCTTC. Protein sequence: CATSTGRQGYNEQFF.

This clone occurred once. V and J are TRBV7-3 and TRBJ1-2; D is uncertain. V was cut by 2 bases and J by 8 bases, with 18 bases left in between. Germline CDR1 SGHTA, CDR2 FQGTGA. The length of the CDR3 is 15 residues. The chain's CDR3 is CASSLLPEMGSGYTF. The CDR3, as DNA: TGTGCCAGCAGCTTACTCCCGGAGATGGGAAGCGGCTACACCTTC.

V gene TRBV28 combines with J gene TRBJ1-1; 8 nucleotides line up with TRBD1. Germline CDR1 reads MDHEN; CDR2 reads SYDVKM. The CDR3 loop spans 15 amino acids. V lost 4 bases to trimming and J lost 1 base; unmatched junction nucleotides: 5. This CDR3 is CASSSGTGGNTEAFF. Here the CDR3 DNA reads TGTGCCAGCAGTTCCGGGACAGGAGGGAACACTGAAGCTTTCTTT.

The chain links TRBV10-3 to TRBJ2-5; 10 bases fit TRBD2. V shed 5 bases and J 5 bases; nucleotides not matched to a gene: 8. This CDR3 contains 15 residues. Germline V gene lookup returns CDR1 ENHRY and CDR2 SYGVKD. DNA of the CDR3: TGTGCCATCAGTAGGCAAGCGGGAGGGCCGGAGACCCAGTACTTC. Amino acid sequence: CAISRQAGGPETQYF.

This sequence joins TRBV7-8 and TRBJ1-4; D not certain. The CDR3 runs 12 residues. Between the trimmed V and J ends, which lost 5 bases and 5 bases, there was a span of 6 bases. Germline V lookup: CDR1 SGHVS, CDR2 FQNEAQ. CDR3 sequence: CASSRTNEKLFF. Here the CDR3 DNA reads TGTGCCAGCAGCCGGACGAATGAAAAACTGTTTTTT. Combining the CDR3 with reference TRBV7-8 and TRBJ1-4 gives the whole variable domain GAGVSQSPRYKVAKRGQDVALRCDPISGHVSLFWYQQALGQGPEFLTYFQNEAQLDKSGLPSDRFFAERPEGSVSTLKIQRTQQEDSAVYLCASSRTNEKLFFGSGTQLSVL.